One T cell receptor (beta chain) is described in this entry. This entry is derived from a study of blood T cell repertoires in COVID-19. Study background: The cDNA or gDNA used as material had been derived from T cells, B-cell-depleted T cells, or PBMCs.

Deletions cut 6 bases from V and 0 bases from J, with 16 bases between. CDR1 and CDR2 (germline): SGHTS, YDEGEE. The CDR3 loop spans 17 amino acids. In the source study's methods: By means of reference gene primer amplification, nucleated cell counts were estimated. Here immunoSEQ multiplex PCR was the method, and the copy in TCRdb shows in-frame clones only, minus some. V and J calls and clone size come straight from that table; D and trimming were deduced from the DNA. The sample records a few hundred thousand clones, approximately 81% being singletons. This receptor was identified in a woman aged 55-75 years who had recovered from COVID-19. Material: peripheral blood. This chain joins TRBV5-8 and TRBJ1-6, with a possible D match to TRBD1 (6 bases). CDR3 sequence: CASIRGSRGSYNSPLHF. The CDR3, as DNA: TGTGCCAGCATTAGGGGAAGCAGGGGCTCCTATAATTCACCCCTCCACTTT.